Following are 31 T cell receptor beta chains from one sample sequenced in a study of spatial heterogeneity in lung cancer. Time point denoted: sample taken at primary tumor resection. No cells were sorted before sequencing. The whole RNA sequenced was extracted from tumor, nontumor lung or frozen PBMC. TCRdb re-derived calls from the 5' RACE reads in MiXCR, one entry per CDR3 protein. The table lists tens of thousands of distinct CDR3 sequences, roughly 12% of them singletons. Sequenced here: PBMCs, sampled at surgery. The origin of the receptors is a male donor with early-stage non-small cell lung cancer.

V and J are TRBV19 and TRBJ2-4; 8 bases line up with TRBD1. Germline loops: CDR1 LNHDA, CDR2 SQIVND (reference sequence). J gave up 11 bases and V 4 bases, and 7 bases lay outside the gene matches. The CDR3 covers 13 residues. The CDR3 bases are TGTGCCAGTAGTACTCCAGGACAGGGTGTTCAGTACTTC. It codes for CASSTPGQGVQYF.

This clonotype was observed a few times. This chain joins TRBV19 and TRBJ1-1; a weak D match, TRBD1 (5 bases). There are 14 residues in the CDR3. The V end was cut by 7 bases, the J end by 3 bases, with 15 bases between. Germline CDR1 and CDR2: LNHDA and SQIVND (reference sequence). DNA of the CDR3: TGTGCCAGTAAACCGGGCCAGGGTCACACTGAAGCTTTCTTT. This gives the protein CASKPGQGHTEAFF.

Here the CDR3 reads CASSLAGSGEKLFF. DNA for the CDR3: TGTGCCAGCAGCTTGGCTGGGTCAGGTGAAAAACTGTTTTTT. This chain connects TRBV5-6 to TRBJ1-4; D is unresolved. Germline CDR1 is SGHDT and CDR2 is YYEEEE. Trimming stripped 0 bases from V and 7 bases from J, with 10 bases between. The CDR3 runs 14 residues. Supplemented by reference TRBV5-6 and TRBJ1-4, the full variable domain reads DAGVTQSPTHLIKTRGQQVTLRCSPKSGHDTVSWYQQALGQGPQFIFQYYEEEERQRGNFPDRFSGHQFPNYSSELNVNALLLGDSALYLCASSLAGSGEKLFFGSGTQLSVL.

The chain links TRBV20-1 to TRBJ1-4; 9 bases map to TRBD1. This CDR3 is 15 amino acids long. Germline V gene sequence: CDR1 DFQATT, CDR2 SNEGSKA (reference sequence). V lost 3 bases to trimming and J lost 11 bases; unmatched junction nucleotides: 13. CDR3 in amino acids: CSARAPGTGTFKLFF. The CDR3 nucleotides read TGCAGTGCTAGGGCCCCCGGGACAGGGACGTTTAAACTGTTTTTT.

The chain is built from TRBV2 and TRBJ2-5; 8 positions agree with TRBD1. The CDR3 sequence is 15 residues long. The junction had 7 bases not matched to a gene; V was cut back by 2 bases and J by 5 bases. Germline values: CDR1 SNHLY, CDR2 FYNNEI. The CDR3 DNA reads TGTGCCAGCAGTGAAAGGACAGGGAAAGGGGAGACCCAGTACTTC. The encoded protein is CASSERTGKGETQYF.

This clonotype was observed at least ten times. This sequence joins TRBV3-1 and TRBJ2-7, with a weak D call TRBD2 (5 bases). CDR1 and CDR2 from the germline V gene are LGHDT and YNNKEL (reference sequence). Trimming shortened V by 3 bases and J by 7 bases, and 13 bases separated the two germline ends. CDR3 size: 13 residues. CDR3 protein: CASSQGGLQEQYF. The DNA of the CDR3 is TGTGCCAGCAGCCAGGGCGGACTGCAGGAGCAGTACTTC.

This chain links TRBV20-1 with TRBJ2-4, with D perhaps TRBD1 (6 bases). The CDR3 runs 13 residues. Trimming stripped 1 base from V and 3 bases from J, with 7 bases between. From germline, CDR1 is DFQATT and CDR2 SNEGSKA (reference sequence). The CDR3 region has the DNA TGCAGTGCTAGAGTAGGGGGCAAAAACATTCAGTACTTC. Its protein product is CSARVGGKNIQYF.

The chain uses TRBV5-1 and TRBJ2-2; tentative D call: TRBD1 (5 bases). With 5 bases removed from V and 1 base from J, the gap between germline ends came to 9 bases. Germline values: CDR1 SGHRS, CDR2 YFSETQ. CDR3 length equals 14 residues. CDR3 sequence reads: CASSGAQNTGELFF. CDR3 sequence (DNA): TGCGCCAGCAGTGGGGCACAGAACACCGGGGAGCTGTTTTTT.

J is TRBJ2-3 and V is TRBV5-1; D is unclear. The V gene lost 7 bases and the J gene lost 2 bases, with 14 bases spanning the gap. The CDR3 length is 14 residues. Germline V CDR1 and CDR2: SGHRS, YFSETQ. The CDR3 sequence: CASCSFKITDTQYF. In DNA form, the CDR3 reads TGCGCCAGCTGCTCATTCAAGATCACAGATACGCAGTATTTT.

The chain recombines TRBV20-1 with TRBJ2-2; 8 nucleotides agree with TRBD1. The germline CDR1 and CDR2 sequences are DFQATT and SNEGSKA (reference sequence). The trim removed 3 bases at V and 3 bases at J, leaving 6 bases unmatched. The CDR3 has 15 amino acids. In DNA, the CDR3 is TGCAGTGCTAGGCACCCAGGGGGCGACACCGGGGAGCTGTTTTTT. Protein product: CSARHPGGDTGELFF.

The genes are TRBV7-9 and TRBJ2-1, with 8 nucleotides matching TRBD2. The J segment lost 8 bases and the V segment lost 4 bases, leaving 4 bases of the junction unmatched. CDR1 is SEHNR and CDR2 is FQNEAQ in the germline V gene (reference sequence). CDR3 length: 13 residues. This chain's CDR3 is CASSSAGRDEQFF. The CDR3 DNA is TGTGCCAGCAGCTCAGCCGGGAGGGATGAGCAGTTCTTC. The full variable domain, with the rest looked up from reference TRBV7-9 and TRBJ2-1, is DTGVSQNPRHKITKRGQNVTFRCDPISEHNRLYWYRQTLGQGPEFLTYFQNEAQLEKSRLLSDRFSAERPKGSFSTLEIQRTEQGDSAMYLCASSSAGRDEQFFGPGTRLTVL.

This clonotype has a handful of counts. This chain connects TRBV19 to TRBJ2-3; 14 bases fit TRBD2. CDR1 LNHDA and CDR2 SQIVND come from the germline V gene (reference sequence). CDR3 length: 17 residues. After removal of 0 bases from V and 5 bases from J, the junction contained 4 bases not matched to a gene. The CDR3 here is CASSIDGLAGGEDTQYF. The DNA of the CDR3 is TGTGCCAGTAGTATAGATGGACTAGCGGGAGGAGAAGATACGCAGTATTTT.

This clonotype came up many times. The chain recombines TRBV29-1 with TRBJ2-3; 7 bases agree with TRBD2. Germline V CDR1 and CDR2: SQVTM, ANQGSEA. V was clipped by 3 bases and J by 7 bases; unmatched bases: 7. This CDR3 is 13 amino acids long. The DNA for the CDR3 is TGCAGCGTTGAGACGGGGGGAGGCAATACGCAGTATTTT. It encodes CSVETGGGNTQYF.

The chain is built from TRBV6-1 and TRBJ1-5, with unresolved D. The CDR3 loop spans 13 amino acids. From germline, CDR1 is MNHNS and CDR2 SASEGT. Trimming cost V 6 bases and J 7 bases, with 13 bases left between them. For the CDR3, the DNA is TGTGCCAGCAGCGGCGACACAAGACAGCCCCAGCATTTT. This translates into CASSGDTRQPQHF.

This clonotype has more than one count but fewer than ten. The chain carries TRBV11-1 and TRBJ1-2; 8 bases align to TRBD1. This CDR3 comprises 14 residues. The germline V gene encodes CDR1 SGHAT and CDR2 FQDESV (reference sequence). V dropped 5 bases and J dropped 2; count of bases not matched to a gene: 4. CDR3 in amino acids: CASSRRTGNYGYTF. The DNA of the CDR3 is TGTGCCAGCAGCCGACGGACAGGGAACTATGGCTACACCTTC.

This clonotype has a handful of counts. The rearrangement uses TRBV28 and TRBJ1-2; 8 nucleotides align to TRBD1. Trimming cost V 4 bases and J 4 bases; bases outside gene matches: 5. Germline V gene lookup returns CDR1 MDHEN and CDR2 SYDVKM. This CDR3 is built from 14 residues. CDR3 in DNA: TGTGCCAGCAGTTATGACAGGGGCGGCTATGGCTACACCTTC. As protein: CASSYDRGGYGYTF.

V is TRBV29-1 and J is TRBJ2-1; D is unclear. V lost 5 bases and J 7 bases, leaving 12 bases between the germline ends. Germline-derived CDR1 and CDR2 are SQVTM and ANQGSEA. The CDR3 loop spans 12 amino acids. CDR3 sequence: CSVLGMGNEQFF. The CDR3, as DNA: TGCAGCGTTTTAGGGATGGGAAATGAGCAGTTCTTC.

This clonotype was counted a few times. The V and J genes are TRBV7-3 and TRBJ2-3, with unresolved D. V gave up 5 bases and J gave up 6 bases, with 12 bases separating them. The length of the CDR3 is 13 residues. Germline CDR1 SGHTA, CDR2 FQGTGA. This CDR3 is CASSKGPTDTQYF. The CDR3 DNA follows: TGTGCCAGCAGCAAAGGGCCCACGGATACGCAGTATTTT.

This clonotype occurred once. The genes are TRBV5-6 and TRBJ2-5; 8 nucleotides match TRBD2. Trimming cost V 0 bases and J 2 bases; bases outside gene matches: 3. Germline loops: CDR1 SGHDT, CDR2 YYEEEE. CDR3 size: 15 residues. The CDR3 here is CASSLGTGGQETQYF. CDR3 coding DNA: TGTGCCAGCAGCTTGGGAACGGGAGGGCAAGAGACCCAGTACTTC.

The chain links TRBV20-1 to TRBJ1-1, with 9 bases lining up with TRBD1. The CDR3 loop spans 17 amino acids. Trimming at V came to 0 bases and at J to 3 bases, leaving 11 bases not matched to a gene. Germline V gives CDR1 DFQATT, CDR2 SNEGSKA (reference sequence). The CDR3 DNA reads TGCAGTGCTAGAGAACAGGGGGCGGACTACCCGGACACTGAAGCTTTCTTT. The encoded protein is CSAREQGADYPDTEAFF.

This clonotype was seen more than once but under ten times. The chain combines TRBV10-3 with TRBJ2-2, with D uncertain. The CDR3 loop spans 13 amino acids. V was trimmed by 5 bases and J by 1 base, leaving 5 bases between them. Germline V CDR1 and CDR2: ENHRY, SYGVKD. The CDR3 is CAISTQNTGELFF. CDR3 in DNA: TGTGCCATCAGTACCCAGAACACCGGGGAGCTGTTTTTT.

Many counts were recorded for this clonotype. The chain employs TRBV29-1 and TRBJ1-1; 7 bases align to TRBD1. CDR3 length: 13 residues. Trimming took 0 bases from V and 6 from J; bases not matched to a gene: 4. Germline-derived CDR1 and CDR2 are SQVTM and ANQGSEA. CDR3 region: CSVEDPGGAEAFF. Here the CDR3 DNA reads TGCAGCGTTGAAGACCCAGGGGGGGCTGAAGCTTTCTTT.

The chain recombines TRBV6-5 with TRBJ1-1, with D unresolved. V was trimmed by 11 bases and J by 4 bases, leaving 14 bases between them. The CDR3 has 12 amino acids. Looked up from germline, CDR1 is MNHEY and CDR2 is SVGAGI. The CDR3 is CAVERWGTEAFF. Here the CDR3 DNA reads TGTGCCGTGGAGCGGTGGGGCACTGAAGCTTTCTTT.

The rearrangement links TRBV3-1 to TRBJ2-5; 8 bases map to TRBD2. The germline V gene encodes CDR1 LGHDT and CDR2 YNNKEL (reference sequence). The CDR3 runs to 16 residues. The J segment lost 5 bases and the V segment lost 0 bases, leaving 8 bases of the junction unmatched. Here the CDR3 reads CASSQEVGGGWETQYF. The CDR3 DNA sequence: TGTGCCAGCAGCCAAGAGGTCGGGGGGGGCTGGGAGACCCAGTACTTC.

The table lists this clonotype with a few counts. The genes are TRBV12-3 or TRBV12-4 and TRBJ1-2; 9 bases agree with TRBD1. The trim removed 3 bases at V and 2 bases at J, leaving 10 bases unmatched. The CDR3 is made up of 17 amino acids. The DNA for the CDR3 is TGTGCCAGCAGTTTGGGACAGGGCCCTGGGTTGAACTATGGCTACACCTTC. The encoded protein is CASSLGQGPGLNYGYTF.

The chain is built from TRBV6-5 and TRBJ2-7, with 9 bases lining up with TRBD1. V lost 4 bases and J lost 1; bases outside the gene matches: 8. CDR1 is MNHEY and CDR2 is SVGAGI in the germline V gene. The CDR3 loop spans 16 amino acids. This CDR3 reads CASSLSGQGLSYEQYF. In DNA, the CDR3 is TGTGCCAGCAGTTTGTCAGGACAGGGGCTATCCTACGAGCAGTACTTC.

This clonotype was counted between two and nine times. The CDR3 here is CSAREGRNTEAFF. For the CDR3, the DNA is TGCAGTGCTAGAGAGGGCAGGAACACTGAAGCTTTCTTT. The chain recombines TRBV20-1 with TRBJ1-1; unclear D gene. Trimming took off 0 bases at V and 1 base at J, with 6 bases between the two ends. Germline values: CDR1 DFQATT, CDR2 SNEGSKA (reference sequence). The CDR3 spans 13 residues.

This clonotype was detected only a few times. The CDR3: CATSDQLVEAFF. The CDR3, as DNA: TGTGCCACCAGTGATCAGCTGGTTGAAGCTTTCTTT. The chain carries TRBV24-1 and TRBJ1-1; D gene ambiguous. CDR1 and CDR2 from the germline V gene are KGHDR and SFDVKD. The germline V and J ends were trimmed by 3 bases and 7 bases, with 8 bases remaining between them. The CDR3 length is 12 residues.

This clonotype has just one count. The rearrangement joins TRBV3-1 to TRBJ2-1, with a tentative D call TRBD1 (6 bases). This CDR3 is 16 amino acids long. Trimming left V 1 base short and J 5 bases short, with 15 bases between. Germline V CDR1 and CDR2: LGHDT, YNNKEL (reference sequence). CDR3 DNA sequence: TGTGCCAGCAGCCAAGTGGGAACAGGGTTACACAATGAGCAGTTCTTC. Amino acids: CASSQVGTGLHNEQFF.

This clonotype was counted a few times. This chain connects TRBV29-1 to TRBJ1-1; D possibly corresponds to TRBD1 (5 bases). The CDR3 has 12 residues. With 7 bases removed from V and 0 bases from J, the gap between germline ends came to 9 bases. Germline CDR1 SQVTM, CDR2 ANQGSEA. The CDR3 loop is CSAGRVNTEAFF. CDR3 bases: TGCAGCGCCGGCAGGGTGAACACTGAAGCTTTCTTT.

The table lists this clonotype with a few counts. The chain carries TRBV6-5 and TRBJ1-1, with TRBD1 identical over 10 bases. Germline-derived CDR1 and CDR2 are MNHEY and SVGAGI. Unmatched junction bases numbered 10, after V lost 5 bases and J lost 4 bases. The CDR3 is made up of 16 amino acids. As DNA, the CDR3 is TGTGCCAGCAGTAAGCGACAGGGGGCAAGGAGCACTGAAGCTTTCTTT. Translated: CASSKRQGARSTEAFF.